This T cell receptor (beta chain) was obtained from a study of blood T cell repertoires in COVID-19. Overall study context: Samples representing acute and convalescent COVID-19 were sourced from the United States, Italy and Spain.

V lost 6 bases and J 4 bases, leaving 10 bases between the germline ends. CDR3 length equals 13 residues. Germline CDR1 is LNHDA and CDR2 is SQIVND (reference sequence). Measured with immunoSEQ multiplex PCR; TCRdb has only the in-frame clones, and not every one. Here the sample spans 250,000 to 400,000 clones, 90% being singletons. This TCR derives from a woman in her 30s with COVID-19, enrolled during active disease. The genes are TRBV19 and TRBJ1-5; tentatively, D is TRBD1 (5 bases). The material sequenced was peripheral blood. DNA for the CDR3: TGTGCCAGTAGCCCCCAGGGTAATCAGCCCCAGCATTTT. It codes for CASSPQGNQPQHF.